The 18 T cell receptor beta chains reported below all come from one sample, sequenced in a study of T cell responses to AZD1222 COVID-19 vaccine. The table came from immunoSEQ multiplex PCR; TCRdb's copy has only in-frame clones and leaves some out. Among about 94,000 clones, 70% to 90% were seen once, and the ten largest hold about an eighth. Sample: peripheral blood, taken on day 0 of AZD1222 vaccination. The receptors derive from an adult in good health.

The J gene is TRBJ1-2, the V gene TRBV6-1; TRBD1 is a possible D gene (5 bases). CDR3 size: 15 residues. Germline V gives CDR1 MNHNS, CDR2 SASEGT. Trimming removed 3 bases from V and 4 bases from J, with 15 bases in between. The CDR3 loop reads CASSDQGLSGYGYTF. CDR3 DNA sequence: TGTGCCAGCAGTGACCAGGGACTGTCGGGCTATGGCTACACCTTC.

The chain carries TRBV19 and TRBJ1-5; tentative D call: TRBD1 (5 bases). Trimming stripped 3 bases from V and 6 bases from J, with 12 bases between. The CDR3 loop spans 14 amino acids. The germline CDR1 and CDR2 sequences are LNHDA and SQIVND (reference sequence). CDR3 nucleotide sequence: TGTGCCAGTAGTATGGGGGGGGATGGTCAGCCCCAGCATTTT. Translating it yields CASSMGGDGQPQHF.

The chain links TRBV6-5 to TRBJ2-6, with D hard to call. CDR3 length equals 16 residues. V was trimmed by 4 bases and J by 0 bases, leaving 10 bases between them. Germline V gene sequence: CDR1 MNHEY, CDR2 SVGAGI. The CDR3, as DNA: TGTGCCAGCAGTTTACCTAGGGACTCTGGGGCCAACGTCCTGACTTTC. Protein sequence: CASSLPRDSGANVLTF.

J is TRBJ1-6 and V is TRBV19; D is perhaps TRBD1 (5 bases). In germline, CDR1 is LNHDA, CDR2 SQIVND (reference sequence). The ends were cut back, 5 bases at V and 0 bases at J, with 17 bases in the middle. This CDR3 is built from 18 residues. CDR3 protein: CASSPPAGHSSYNSPLHF. CDR3 nucleotide sequence: TGTGCCAGTAGTCCCCCGGCAGGGCATAGCTCCTATAATTCACCCCTCCACTTT.

This clone has just one count. The chain has TRBV5-1 and TRBJ2-2; D is unresolved. Trimming shortened V by 5 bases and J by 2 bases, and 4 bases separated the two germline ends. CDR3 length: 12 amino acids. Germline V gene lookup returns CDR1 SGHRS and CDR2 YFSETQ. The CDR3 loop is CASSSNTGELFF. CDR3 in DNA: TGCGCCAGCAGTTCTAACACCGGGGAGCTGTTTTTT.

The chain combines TRBV7-6 with TRBJ1-4; D perhaps matches TRBD1 (6 bases). The germline V gene has CDR1 SGHVS and CDR2 FNYEAQ. Between the trimmed V and J ends, which lost 5 bases and 3 bases, there was a span of 13 bases. The CDR3 runs 15 residues. The CDR3 DNA reads TGTGCCAGCAGCCGAGATACAGGGCCTAATGAAAAACTGTTTTTT. Translated, it gives CASSRDTGPNEKLFF.

This chain joins TRBV6-5 and TRBJ2-7; tentatively, D is TRBD1 (5 bases). The CDR3 runs to 13 residues. Germline V gives CDR1 MNHEY, CDR2 SVGAGI. V was cut by 6 bases and J by 3 bases, with 12 bases left in between. This CDR3 is CASSPDRDYEQYF. CDR3 DNA sequence: TGTGCCAGCAGCCCCGACAGAGACTACGAGCAGTACTTC.

The chain has TRBV5-4 and TRBJ2-7, with D possibly called TRBD1 or TRBD2 (6 bases each). This CDR3 has 15 amino acids. Germline assignment: CDR1 SGHNT and CDR2 YYREEE (reference sequence). V lost 7 bases to trimming and J lost 0 bases, with 17 bases between them. The CDR3 here is CASGYSGALSYEQYF. For the CDR3, the DNA is TGTGCCAGCGGTTATTCGGGGGCCCTCTCCTACGAGCAGTACTTC.

The chain joins TRBV7-2 to TRBJ2-6; possible D gene TRBD1, 5 bases. The CDR3 length is 16 residues. Germline CDR1 reads SGHTA; CDR2 reads FQGNSA. The V end was cut by 2 bases, the J end by 2 bases, with 10 bases between. CDR3 nucleotide sequence: TGTGCCAGCAGCTTATCAGGGCAGGCTGGGGCCAACGTCCTGACTTTC. This sequence encodes CASSLSGQAGANVLTF.

The chain links TRBV5-1 to TRBJ2-7; 8 bases are a match to TRBD1. The CDR3 totals 15 residues. CDR1 is SGHRS and CDR2 is YFSETQ in the germline V gene. The ends lost 3 bases at V and 2 bases at J; junction bases unmatched: 7. The CDR3 sequence is CASSWRQGQTYEQYF. The CDR3 region has the DNA TGCGCCAGCAGCTGGAGACAGGGGCAGACCTACGAGCAGTACTTC.

This clone was seen a few times. The chain has TRBV3-1 (or the pseudogene TRBV3-2) and TRBJ1-6; D remains ambiguous. The CDR3 extends over 14 amino acids. With 4 bases removed from V and 7 bases from J, the gap between germline ends came to 11 bases. Germline CDR1 reads LGHDT; CDR2 reads YNNKEL (reference sequence). In DNA form, the CDR3 reads TGTGCCAGCAGCCGTGCAGCTCGCAATTCACCCCTCCACTTT. This encodes CASSRAARNSPLHF.

This rearrangement joins TRBV21-1 to TRBJ1-3. TRBV21-1 is a pseudogene segment. The CDR3 loop spans 14 amino acids. In DNA form, the CDR3 reads TGTGCCAGCAGCAAAAAGCTTCGAGGAAACACCATATATTTT. Translating it yields CASSKKLRGNTIYF.

About this clone: At one end the junction does not follow the germline gene, possibly because of a read error. This chain links TRBV19 with TRBJ1-3; D ambiguous. Germline CDR1 and CDR2: LNHDA and SQIVND (reference sequence). The CDR3 is 13 amino acids. The CDR3 nucleotides read TGTGCCAGTAGTATGAAGGAAGATTCGCCATATATTTTT. Protein sequence: CASSMKEDSPYIF.

The chain is built from TRBV9 and TRBJ1-3, with 9 bases identical to TRBD1. This CDR3 comprises 18 residues. CDR1 and CDR2 (germline): SGDLS, YYNGEE. Unmatched junction bases numbered 9, after V lost 2 bases and J lost 0 bases. In DNA form, the CDR3 reads TGTGCCAGCAGCGTCGGGGGACAGGGCCGCTTCTCTGGAAACACCATATATTTT. This gives the protein CASSVGGQGRFSGNTIYF.

The chain uses TRBV19 and TRBJ2-1, with TRBD2 matching 10 bases. The germline gives CDR1 LNHDA, CDR2 SQIVND (reference sequence). This CDR3 comprises 16 residues. The trim removed 3 bases at V and 7 bases at J, leaving 9 bases unmatched. CDR3 residues: CASSMDGAGGHNEQFF. The DNA of the CDR3 is TGTGCCAGTAGTATGGATGGAGCGGGGGGGCATAATGAGCAGTTCTTC. Drawing the rest from reference TRBV19 and TRBJ2-1, the complete variable domain is DGGITQSPKYLFRKEGQNVTLSCEQNLNHDAMYWYRQDPGQGLRLIYYSQIVNDFQKGDIAEGYSVSREKKESFPLTVTSAQKNPTAFYLCASSMDGAGGHNEQFFGPGTRLTVL.

The V gene is TRBV11-3, the J gene TRBJ2-3; 9 bases map to TRBD2. CDR1 and CDR2 (germline): SGHNT, YENEEA. The trim removed 1 base at V and 4 bases at J, leaving 6 bases unmatched. This CDR3 comprises 16 residues. The CDR3 protein is CASSLVISGGSDTQYF. The CDR3 DNA sequence: TGTGCCAGCAGCTTAGTGATTAGCGGGGGCTCAGATACGCAGTATTTT.

The chain has TRBV24-1 and TRBJ2-3; 11 bases map to TRBD2. CDR3 length: 14 amino acids. Germline CDR1 and CDR2: KGHDR and SFDVKD. J lost 8 bases, V lost 2 bases, and 2 bases had no gene match. The chain's CDR3 is CATSDSGTSGTQYF. The CDR3 DNA reads as TGTGCCACCAGTGATTCCGGGACTAGCGGTACGCAGTATTTT.

The chain recombines TRBV19 with TRBJ1-1; D is perhaps TRBD1 (6 bases). CDR3 length: 15 residues. Looked up from germline, CDR1 is LNHDA and CDR2 is SQIVND (reference sequence). The germline V and J ends were trimmed by 5 bases and 7 bases, with 20 bases remaining between them. In DNA form, the CDR3 reads TGTGCCAGTAGTTCCGCCGGGACACCCATGGGTGAAGCTTTCTTT. It specifies CASSSAGTPMGEAFF. The full variable domain, rest sourced from reference TRBV19 and TRBJ1-1, is DGGITQSPKYLFRKEGQNVTLSCEQNLNHDAMYWYRQDPGQGLRLIYYSQIVNDFQKGDIAEGYSVSREKKESFPLTVTSAQKNPTAFYLCASSSAGTPMGEAFFGQGTRLTVV.